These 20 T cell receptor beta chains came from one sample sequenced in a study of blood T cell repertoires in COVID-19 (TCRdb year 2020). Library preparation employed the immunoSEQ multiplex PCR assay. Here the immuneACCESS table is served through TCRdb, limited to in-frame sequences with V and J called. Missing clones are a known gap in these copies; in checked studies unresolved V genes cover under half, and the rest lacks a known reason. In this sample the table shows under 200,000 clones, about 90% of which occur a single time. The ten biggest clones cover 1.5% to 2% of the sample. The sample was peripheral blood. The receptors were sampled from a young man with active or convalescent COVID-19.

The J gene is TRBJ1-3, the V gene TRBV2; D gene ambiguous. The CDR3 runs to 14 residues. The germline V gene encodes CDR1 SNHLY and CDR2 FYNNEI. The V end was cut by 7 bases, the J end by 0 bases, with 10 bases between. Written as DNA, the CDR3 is TGTGCCAGCATATACAGAAACTCTGGAAACACCATATATTTT. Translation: CASIYRNSGNTIYF. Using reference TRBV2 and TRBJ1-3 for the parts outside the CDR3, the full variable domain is EPEVTQTPSHQVTQMGQEVILRCVPISNHLYFYWYRQILGQKVEFLVSFYNNEISEKSEIFDDQFSVERPDGSNFTLKIRSTKLEDSAMYFCASIYRNSGNTIYFGEGSWLTVV.

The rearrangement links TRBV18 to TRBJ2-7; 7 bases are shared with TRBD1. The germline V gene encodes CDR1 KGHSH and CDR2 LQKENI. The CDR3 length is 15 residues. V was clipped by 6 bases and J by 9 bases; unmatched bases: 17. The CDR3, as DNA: TGTGCCAGCTCTCCAAAGACAGGGCAGGGTCAGGGGCAGTACTTC. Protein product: CASSPKTGQGQGQYF.

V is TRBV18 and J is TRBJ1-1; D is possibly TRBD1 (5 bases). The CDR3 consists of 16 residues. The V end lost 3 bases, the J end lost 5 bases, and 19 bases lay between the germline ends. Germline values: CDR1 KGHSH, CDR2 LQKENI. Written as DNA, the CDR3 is TGTGCCAGCTCACCTCGTGGGGGGGTTATCGAGACTGAAGCTTTCTTT. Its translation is CASSPRGGVIETEAFF. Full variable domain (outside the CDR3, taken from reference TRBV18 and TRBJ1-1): NAGVMQNPRHLVRRRGQEARLRCSPMKGHSHVYWYRQLPEEGLKFMVYLQKENIIDESGMPKERFSAEFPKEGPSILRIQQVVRGDSAAYFCASSPRGGVIETEAFFGQGTRLTVV.

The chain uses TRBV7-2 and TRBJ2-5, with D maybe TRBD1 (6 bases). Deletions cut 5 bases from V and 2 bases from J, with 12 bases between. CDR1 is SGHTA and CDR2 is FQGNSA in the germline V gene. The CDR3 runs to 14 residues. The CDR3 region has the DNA TGTGCCAGCAGCCCCGGACAGCGACAAGAGACCCAGTACTTC. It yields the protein CASSPGQRQETQYF.

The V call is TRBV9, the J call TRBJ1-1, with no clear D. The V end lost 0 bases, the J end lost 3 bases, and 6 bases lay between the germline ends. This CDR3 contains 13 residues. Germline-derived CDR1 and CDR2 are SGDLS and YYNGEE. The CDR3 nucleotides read TGTGCCAGCAGCGTAGACGGAGACACTGAAGCTTTCTTT. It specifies CASSVDGDTEAFF.

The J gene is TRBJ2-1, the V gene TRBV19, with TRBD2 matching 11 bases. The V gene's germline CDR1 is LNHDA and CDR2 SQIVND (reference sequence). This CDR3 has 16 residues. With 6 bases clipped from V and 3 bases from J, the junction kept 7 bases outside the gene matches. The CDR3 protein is CASRKGGLADYNEQFF. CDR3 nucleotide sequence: TGTGCCAGTAGGAAGGGGGGACTAGCGGACTACAATGAGCAGTTCTTC.

CDR3 amino acids: CAISPGTGPGQPQHF. The CDR3 DNA is TGTGCCATCAGCCCCGGGACAGGGCCGGGTCAGCCCCAGCATTTT. The J gene is TRBJ1-5, the V gene TRBV10-3; TRBD1 aligns across 9 bases. Germline CDR1 is ENHRY and CDR2 is SYGVKD. J was trimmed by 6 bases and V by 6 bases; bases with no gene match: 9. The CDR3 has 15 amino acids.

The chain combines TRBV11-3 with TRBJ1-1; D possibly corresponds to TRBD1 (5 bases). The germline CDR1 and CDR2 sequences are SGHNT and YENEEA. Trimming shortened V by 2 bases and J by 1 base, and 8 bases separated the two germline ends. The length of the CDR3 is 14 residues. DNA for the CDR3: TGTGCCAGCAGCTTATCAGGGCCGAACACTGAAGCTTTCTTT. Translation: CASSLSGPNTEAFF.

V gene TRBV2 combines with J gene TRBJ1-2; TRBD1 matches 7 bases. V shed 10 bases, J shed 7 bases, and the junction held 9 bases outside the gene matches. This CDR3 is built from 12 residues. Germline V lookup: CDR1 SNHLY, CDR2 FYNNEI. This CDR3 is CATKRDSSGYTF. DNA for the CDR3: TGTGCCACTAAAAGGGACAGCTCTGGCTACACCTTC.

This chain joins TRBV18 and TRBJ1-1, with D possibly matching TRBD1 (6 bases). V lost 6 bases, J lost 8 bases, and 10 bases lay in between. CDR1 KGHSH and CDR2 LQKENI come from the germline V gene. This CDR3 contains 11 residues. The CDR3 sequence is CASSGTQEAFF. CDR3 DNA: TGTGCCAGCTCCGGGACACAAGAAGCTTTCTTT.

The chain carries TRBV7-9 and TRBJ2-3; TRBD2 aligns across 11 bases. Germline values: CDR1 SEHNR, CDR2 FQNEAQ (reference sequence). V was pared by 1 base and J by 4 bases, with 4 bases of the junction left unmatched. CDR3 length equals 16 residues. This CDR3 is CASSLGTSGSADTQYF. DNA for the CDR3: TGTGCCAGCAGCTTAGGTACTAGCGGGAGCGCAGATACGCAGTATTTT.

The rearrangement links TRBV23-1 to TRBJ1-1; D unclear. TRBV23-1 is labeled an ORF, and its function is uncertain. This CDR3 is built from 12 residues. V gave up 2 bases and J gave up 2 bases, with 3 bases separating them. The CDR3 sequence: CASSQLNTEAFF. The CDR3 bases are TGCGCCAGCAGTCAACTAAACACTGAAGCTTTCTTT.

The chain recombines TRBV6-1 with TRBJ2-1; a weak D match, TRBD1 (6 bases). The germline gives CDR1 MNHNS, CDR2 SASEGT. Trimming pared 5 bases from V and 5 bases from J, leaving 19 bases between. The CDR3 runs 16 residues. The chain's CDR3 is CASSQEARWGHNEQFF. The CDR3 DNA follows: TGTGCCAGCAGTCAAGAAGCGCGGTGGGGGCACAATGAGCAGTTCTTC.

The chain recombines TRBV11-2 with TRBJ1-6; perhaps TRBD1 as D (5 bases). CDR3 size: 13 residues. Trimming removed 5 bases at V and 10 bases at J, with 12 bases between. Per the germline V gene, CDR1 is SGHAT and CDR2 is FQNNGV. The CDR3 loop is CASSPQSGSPLHF. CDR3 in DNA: TGTGCCAGCAGCCCACAATCAGGGTCACCCCTCCACTTT.

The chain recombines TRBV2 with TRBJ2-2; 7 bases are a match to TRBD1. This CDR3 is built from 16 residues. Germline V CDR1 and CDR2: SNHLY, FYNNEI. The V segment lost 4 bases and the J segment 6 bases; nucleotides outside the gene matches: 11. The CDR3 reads CASSGRDRVVSGELFF. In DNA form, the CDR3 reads TGTGCCAGCAGTGGCCGTGACAGGGTCGTATCCGGGGAGCTGTTTTTT.

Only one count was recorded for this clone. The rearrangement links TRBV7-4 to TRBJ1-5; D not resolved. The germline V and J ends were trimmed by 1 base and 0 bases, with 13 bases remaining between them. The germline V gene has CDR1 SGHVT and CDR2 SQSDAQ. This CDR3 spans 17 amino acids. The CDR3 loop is CASSLGQAPNSNQPQHF. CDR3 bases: TGTGCCAGCAGCTTAGGGCAGGCCCCCAATAGCAATCAGCCCCAGCATTTT.

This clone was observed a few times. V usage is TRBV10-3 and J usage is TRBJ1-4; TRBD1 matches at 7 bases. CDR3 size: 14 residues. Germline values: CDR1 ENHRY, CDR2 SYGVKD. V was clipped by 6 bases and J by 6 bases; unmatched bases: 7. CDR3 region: CAISRDRADEKLFF. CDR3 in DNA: TGTGCCATCAGCCGCGACAGGGCGGATGAAAAACTGTTTTTT.

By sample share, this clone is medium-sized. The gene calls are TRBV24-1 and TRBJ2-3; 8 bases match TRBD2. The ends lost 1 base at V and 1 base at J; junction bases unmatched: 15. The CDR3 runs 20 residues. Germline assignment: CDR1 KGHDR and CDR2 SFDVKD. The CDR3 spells CATSDFREGTKDMGTDTQYF. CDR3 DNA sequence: TGTGCCACCAGTGATTTCCGGGAGGGAACGAAAGACATGGGCACAGATACGCAGTATTTT.

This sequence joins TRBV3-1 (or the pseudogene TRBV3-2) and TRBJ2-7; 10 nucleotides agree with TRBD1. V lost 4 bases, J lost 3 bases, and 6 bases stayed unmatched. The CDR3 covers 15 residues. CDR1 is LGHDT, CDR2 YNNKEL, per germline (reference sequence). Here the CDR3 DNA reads TGTGCCAGCAGCCCGACCGGGACAGGGGACTACGAGCAGTACTTC. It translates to CASSPTGTGDYEQYF.

This chain's CDR3 is CASSIDLGDWTGKGYTF. CDR3 nucleotide sequence: TGTGCCAGTAGTATCGATTTAGGGGATTGGACGGGTAAAGGCTACACCTTC. The chain employs TRBV19 and TRBJ1-2; D perhaps matches TRBD1 (5 bases). CDR3 size: 17 residues. CDR1 is LNHDA and CDR2 is SQIVND in the germline V gene (reference sequence). The germline V and J ends were trimmed by 3 bases and 8 bases, with 25 bases remaining between them.